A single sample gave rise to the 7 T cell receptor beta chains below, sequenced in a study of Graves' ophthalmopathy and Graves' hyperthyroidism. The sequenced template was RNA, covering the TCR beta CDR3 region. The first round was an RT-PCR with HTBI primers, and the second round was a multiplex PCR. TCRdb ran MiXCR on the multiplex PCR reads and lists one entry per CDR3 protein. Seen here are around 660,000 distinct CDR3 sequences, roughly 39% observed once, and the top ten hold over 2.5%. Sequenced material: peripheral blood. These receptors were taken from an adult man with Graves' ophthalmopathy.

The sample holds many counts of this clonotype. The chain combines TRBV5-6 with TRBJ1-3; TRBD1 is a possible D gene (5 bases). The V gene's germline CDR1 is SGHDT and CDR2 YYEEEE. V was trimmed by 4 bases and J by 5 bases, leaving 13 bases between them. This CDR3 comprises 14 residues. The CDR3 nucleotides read TGTGCCAGCAGCCCGACCGGGGGGAGAAACACCATATATTTT. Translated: CASSPTGGRNTIYF.

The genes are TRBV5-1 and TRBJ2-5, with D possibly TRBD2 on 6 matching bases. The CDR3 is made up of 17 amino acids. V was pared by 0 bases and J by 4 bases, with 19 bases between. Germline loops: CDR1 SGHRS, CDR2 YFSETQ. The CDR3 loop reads CASSLDRGNTVGETQYF. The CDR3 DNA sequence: TGCGCCAGCAGCTTGGATCGGGGGAACACTGTGGGAGAGACCCAGTACTTC.

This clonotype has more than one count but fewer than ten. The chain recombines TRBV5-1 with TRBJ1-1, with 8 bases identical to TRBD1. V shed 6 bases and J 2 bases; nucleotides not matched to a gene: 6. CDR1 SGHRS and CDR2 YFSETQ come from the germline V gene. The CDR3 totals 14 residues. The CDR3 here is CASTSGQGNTEAFF. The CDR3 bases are TGCGCCAGCACCTCTGGACAGGGAAACACTGAAGCTTTCTTT.

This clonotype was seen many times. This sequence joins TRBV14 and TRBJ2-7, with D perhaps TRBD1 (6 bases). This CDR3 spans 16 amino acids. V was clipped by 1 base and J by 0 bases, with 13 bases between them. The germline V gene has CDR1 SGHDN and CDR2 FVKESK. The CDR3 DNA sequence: TGTGCCAGCAGCCAAGGCCGGGACACGCGCTCCTACGAGCAGTACTTC. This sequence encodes CASSQGRDTRSYEQYF.

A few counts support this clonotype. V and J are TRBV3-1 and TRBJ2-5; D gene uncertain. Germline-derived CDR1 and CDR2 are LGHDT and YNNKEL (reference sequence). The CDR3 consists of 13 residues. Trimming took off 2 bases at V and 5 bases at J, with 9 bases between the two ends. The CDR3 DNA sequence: TGTGCCAGCAGCCAAATGGGCGGCGAGACCCAGTACTTC. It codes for CASSQMGGETQYF.

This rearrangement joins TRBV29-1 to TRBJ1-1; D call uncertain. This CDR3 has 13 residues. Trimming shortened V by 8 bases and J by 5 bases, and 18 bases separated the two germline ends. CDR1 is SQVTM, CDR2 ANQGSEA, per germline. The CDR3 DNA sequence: TGCAGCCAAGAGGTCTCTGGAAGTACTGAAGCTTTCTTT. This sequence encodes CSQEVSGSTEAFF.

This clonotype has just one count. The CDR3 loop is CSARSPGQGGRKLFF. CDR3 in DNA: TGCAGTGCTAGATCGCCCGGACAGGGTGGAAGAAAACTGTTTTTT. This chain joins TRBV20-1 and TRBJ1-4; 8 positions agree with TRBD1. The CDR3 has 15 residues. V trimming: 2 bases; J trimming: 10 bases; junction bases outside the gene matches: 12. CDR1 is DFQATT, CDR2 SNEGSKA, per germline (reference sequence).